Listed below are T cell receptor beta chains from one sample, sequenced in a study of blood T cell repertoires in COVID-19. Using immunoSEQ multiplex PCR, the repertoire was profiled, and TCRdb retains in-frame clones only, with some absent. This sample carries some 490,000 clones, 70% to 90% of them seen once, and the ten largest clones take around 7.9%. The source material was PBMCs or T cells enriched from blood (not recorded which). These receptors all stem from a woman aged 60-75 years who had recovered from COVID-19. CDR3s include the opening cysteine and the closing phenylalanine or tryptophan. Each record gives: J gene, D gene, V gene, clone size, CDR3 protein, CDR3 DNA. A D gene is named only where the DNA matches it firmly. Clone sizes are given selectively: once, few, many, or a class where the clone is expanded.

TRBJ2-5 | TRBD1 | TRBV4-2 | - | CASSQPKTGDQETQYF | TGTGCCAGCAGCCAACCTAAAACAGGGGACCAAGAGACCCAGTACTTC
TRBJ2-1 | - | TRBV4-2 | - | CASSQDPHGDEQFF | TGTGCCAGCAGCCAAGATCCCCACGGGGATGAGCAGTTCTTC
TRBJ2-3 | - | TRBV5-8 | - | CASSSGTSTDTQYF | TGTGCCAGCAGTTCCGGGACAAGCACAGATACGCAGTATTTT
TRBJ2-7 | TRBD1 | TRBV11-3 | - | CASSGGTGGLIYEQYF | TGTGCCAGCAGCGGGGGGACAGGGGGCTTAATTTACGAGCAGTACTTC
TRBJ1-1 | - | TRBV11-2 | - | CASSRFDVGSGATEAFF | TGTGCCAGCAGCCGATTCGATGTTGGATCTGGGGCCACTGAAGCTTTCTTT
TRBJ1-1 | - | TRBV10-3 | - | CAIQGHPGNTEAFF | TGTGCCATCCAGGGGCATCCAGGGAACACTGAAGCTTTCTTT
TRBJ1-3 | - | TRBV3-1/TRBV3-2 | - | CASSQSRGSGNTIYF | TGTGCCAGCAGCCAGTCCCGGGGGTCTGGAAACACCATATATTTT
TRBJ2-3 | TRBD1 | TRBV14 | - | CASSQPGTGADTQYF | TGTGCCAGCAGCCAACCCGGGACAGGGGCCGATACGCAGTATTTT
TRBJ2-5 | - | TRBV7-8 | - | CASSQGTTLETQYF | TGTGCCAGCAGCCAGGGGACTACTCTGGAGACCCAGTACTTC
TRBJ2-7 | TRBD1 | TRBV12-3/TRBV12-4 | - | CASSLTGVEQYF | TGTGCCAGCAGTTTAACAGGGGTCGAGCAGTACTTC
TRBJ1-1 | TRBD1 | TRBV3-1/TRBV3-2 | - | CASSQPDRGREAFF | TGTGCCAGCAGCCAACCGGACAGGGGGCGCGAAGCTTTCTTT
TRBJ1-6 | - | TRBV3-1/TRBV3-2 | - | CASSPGQLNSPLHF | TGTGCCAGCAGCCCGGGACAATTAAATTCACCCCTCCACTTT
TRBJ1-5 | TRBD1 | TRBV28 | - | CASRHQTGVNQPQHF | TGTGCCAGCAGACACCAGACAGGGGTCAATCAGCCCCAGCATTTT
TRBJ1-2 | - | TRBV11-2 | - | CASRSGGNYGYTF | TGTGCCAGCAGAAGCGGGGGAAATTATGGCTACACCTTC
TRBJ1-1 | - | TRBV29-1 | - | CSGGNTEAFF | TGCAGCGGAGGAAACACTGAAGCTTTCTTT
TRBJ1-2 | TRBD1 | TRBV11-2 | - | CASSQGGSNYGYTF | TGTGCCAGCAGCCAGGGGGGTTCCAACTATGGCTACACCTTC
TRBJ1-1 | TRBD1 | TRBV19 | - | CASKDRMNTEAFF | TGTGCCAGTAAGGACAGGATGAACACTGAAGCTTTCTTT
TRBJ2-5 | - | TRBV10-2 | - | CASKVEEAQYF | TGCGCCAGCAAAGTGGAAGAGGCCCAGTACTTC
TRBJ1-4 | TRBD1 | TRBV28 | - | CASTTGGYEKLFF | TGTGCCAGCACCACAGGGGGCTATGAAAAACTGTTTTTT
TRBJ2-7 | TRBD2 | TRBV7-4 | - | CAILEVSGLAGGRREQYF | TGTGCCATCCTAGAGGTTTCGGGACTAGCGGGGGGGCGACGCGAGCAGTACTTC
TRBJ1-3 | TRBD1 | TRBV30 | - | CAWTLGQGRGNTIYF | TGTGCCTGGACCCTCGGACAGGGGCGCGGAAACACCATATATTTT
TRBJ2-5 | - | TRBV6-5 | - | CASSRTGSQETQYF | TGTGCCAGCAGTCGTACCGGGTCTCAAGAGACCCAGTACTTC
TRBJ2-1 | TRBD2 | TRBV4-1 | - | CASSQVFSGVLNEQFF | TGCGCCAGCAGCCAAGTTTTTAGCGGGGTCCTCAATGAGCAGTTCTTC
TRBJ2-5 | TRBD1 | TRBV5-5 | - | CASSLAVGTGQETQYF | TGTGCCAGCAGCTTGGCCGTTGGGACAGGCCAAGAGACCCAGTACTTC
TRBJ2-4 | TRBD1 | TRBV6-1 | - | CASSAGQGIIAKNIQYF | TGTGCCAGCAGTGCGGGACAGGGGATAATAGCCAAAAACATTCAGTACTTC
TRBJ2-2 | - | TRBV15 | - | CATSRLATGELFF | TGTGCCACCAGCAGATTGGCCACCGGGGAGCTGTTTTTT
TRBJ1-3 | - | TRBV18 | - | CASSPLESSGNTIYF | TGTGCCAGCTCACCACTGGAGAGCTCTGGAAACACCATATATTTT
TRBJ1-4 | - | TRBV7-2 | - | CASNTRGGVYNEKLFF | TGTGCCAGCAACACCCGAGGGGGAGTTTATAATGAAAAACTGTTTTTT
TRBJ1-6 | - | TRBV2 | - | CARGQPNSPLHF | TGTGCCAGAGGACAGCCGAATTCACCCCTCCACTTT
TRBJ1-1 | TRBD1 | TRBV6-5 | - | CASSFRDRGQGTEAFF | TGTGCCAGCAGTTTCCGGGACAGGGGGCAGGGCACTGAAGCTTTCTTT
TRBJ1-5 | TRBD1 | TRBV7-2 | - | CASSLTGTGPNQPQHF | TGTGCCAGCAGTCTAACCGGGACAGGGCCCAATCAGCCCCAGCATTTT
TRBJ1-2 | - | TRBV27 | - | CASSNQGGVGGYTF | TGTGCCAGCAGTAACCAGGGCGGAGTAGGTGGCTACACCTTC
TRBJ2-5 | - | TRBV24-1 | - | CATSWKGETQYF | TGTGCCACCAGTTGGAAGGGGGAGACCCAGTACTTC
TRBJ2-2 | - | TRBV12-3/TRBV12-4 | - | CASRLGTSGELFF | TGTGCCAGCAGACTCGGGACATCCGGGGAGCTGTTTTTT
TRBJ2-3 | - | TRBV11-2 | - | CASSLFVAGNTDTQYF | TGTGCCAGCAGCCTATTTGTCGCGGGGAACACAGATACGCAGTATTTT
TRBJ1-6 | - | TRBV7-2 | once | CASSLARGLRSPLHF | TGTGCCAGCAGCTTAGCCCGAGGGTTGAGATCACCCCTCCACTTT
TRBJ1-3 | - | TRBV4-1 | - | CASRPGTSGNTIYF | TGCGCCAGCAGGCCCGGGACTTCAGGAAACACCATATATTTT
TRBJ2-1 | TRBD2 | TRBV18 | - | CASSPTSRNEQFF | TGTGCCAGCTCCCCGACTAGCCGCAATGAGCAGTTCTTC
TRBJ1-2 | - | TRBV20-1 | - | CSASKGIGYTF | TGCAGTGCTAGTAAGGGGATAGGCTACACCTTC
TRBJ2-1 | TRBD2 | TRBV18 | - | CASSSTSGGRNEQFF | TGTGCCAGCTCATCGACTAGCGGGGGGCGCAATGAGCAGTTCTTC
TRBJ2-7 | - | TRBV7-2 | few | CASSPSSSGVYEQYF | TGTGCCAGCAGCCCCAGCTCGTCAGGGGTCTACGAGCAGTACTTC
TRBJ2-7 | - | TRBV28 | - | CATSGSGYEQYF | TGTGCCACGTCAGGGTCTGGCTACGAGCAGTACTTC
TRBJ1-2 | - | TRBV29-1 | - | CSVESGLDGYTF | TGCAGCGTTGAATCCGGGTTGGATGGCTACACCTTC
TRBJ2-2 | - | TRBV6-5 | few | CASSPSLVSGELFF | TGTGCCAGCAGTCCTAGCCTGGTGAGCGGGGAGCTGTTTTTT
TRBJ2-3 | TRBD2 | TRBV2 | - | CASRYLAGGTDTQYF | TGTGCCAGCAGATACCTAGCGGGGGGGACAGATACGCAGTATTTT
TRBJ1-5 | - | TRBV5-5 | - | CASSLDGGQPQHF | TGTGCCAGCAGCTTGGACGGGGGGCAGCCCCAGCATTTT
TRBJ1-2 | TRBD1 | TRBV9 | once | CASSVDLGGSGYTF | TGTGCCAGCAGCGTAGATCTAGGGGGCTCTGGCTACACCTTC
TRBJ1-3 | - | TRBV9 | - | CASSVGEGGNTIYF | TGTGCCAGCAGCGTAGGGGAGGGAGGAAACACCATATATTTT
TRBJ1-4 | - | TRBV9 | once | CASSKIQGMGEKLFF | TGTGCCAGCAGCAAAATCCAGGGGATGGGTGAAAAACTGTTTTTT
TRBJ1-1 | TRBD1 | TRBV19 | - | CASTPIGGENTEAFF | TGTGCCAGTACCCCAATAGGGGGCGAGAACACTGAAGCTTTCTTT
TRBJ2-1 | - | TRBV7-8 | - | CASSLGNPEGYNEQFF | TGTGCCAGCAGCTTAGGTAACCCCGAGGGCTACAATGAGCAGTTCTTC
TRBJ1-5 | - | TRBV10-2 | - | CASSGGGRGVNQPQHF | TGCGCCAGCAGTGGGGGGGGGCGCGGGGTCAATCAGCCCCAGCATTTT
TRBJ1-1 | - | TRBV11-2 | once | CASSSGGTEAFF | TGTGCCAGCAGCTCGGGGGGGACTGAAGCTTTCTTT